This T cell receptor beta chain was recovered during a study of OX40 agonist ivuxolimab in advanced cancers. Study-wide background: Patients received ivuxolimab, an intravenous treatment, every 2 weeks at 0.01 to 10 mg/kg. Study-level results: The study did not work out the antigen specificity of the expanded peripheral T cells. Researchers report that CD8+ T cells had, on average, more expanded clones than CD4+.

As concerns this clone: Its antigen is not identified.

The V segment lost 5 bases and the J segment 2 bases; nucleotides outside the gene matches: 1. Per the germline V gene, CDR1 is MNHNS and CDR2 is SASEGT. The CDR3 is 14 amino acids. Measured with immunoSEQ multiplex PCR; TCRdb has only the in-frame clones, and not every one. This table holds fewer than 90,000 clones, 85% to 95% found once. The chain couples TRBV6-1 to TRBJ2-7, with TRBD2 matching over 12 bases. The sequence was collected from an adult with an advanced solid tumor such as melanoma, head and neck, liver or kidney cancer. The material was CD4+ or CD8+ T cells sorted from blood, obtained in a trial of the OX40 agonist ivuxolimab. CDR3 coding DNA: TGTGCCAGCAGTCGACTAGCGGGGGCCTACGAGCAGTACTTC. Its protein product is CASSRLAGAYEQYF.